One sample yielded the 23 T cell receptor beta chains listed below, sequenced in a study of blood T cell repertoires in COVID-19. Clones were read by immunoSEQ multiplex PCR, and TCRdb kept only the in-frame ones, dropping some. In the table there are 45,000 or so clones, 84% of which are singletons. Material: peripheral blood. The receptor set was obtained from a human donor in a cohort sampled during active COVID-19.

The chain recombines TRBV2 with TRBJ2-5; 7 bases agree with TRBD1. This CDR3 is 13 amino acids long. From germline, CDR1 is SNHLY and CDR2 FYNNEI. V lost 6 bases to trimming and J lost 3 bases; unmatched junction nucleotides: 4. The CDR3 protein is CASRGQLEETQYF. The CDR3 DNA reads TGTGCCAGCAGGGGACAGCTCGAAGAGACCCAGTACTTC.

This clone was picked up a small number of times. The genes are TRBV28 and TRBJ1-5; D is unclear. Deletions cut 3 bases from V and 1 base from J, with 7 bases between. The CDR3 totals 14 residues. Germline V gives CDR1 MDHEN, CDR2 SYDVKM. CDR3 sequence reads: CASSFFVSNQPQHF. CDR3 nucleotide sequence: TGTGCCAGCAGTTTCTTTGTAAGCAATCAGCCCCAGCATTTT.

This clone has only a few counts. The chain carries TRBV9 and TRBJ2-2, with TRBD1 as a possible D gene (6 bases). CDR3 length equals 15 residues. Trimming removed 0 bases at V and 7 bases at J, with 13 bases between. CDR1 is SGDLS, CDR2 YYNGEE, per germline. The CDR3 coding sequence is TGTGCCAGCAGCGTAGCTACAGGGAGCGTCGGGGAGCTGTTTTTT. Translating it yields CASSVATGSVGELFF.

The chain carries TRBV4-2 and TRBJ2-7, with 11 bases that match TRBD1. The CDR3 contains 17 residues. CDR1 and CDR2 (germline): LGHNA, YNFKEQ. Trimming at V came to 0 bases and at J to 0 bases, leaving 4 bases not matched to a gene. The CDR3 region has the DNA TGTGCCAGCAGCCAAGACAGCGGGACAGGGGGCTCCTACGAGCAGTACTTC. Translation gives CASSQDSGTGGSYEQYF.

This chain connects TRBV27 to TRBJ1-2; 7 bases are shared with TRBD1. After removal of 4 bases from V and 5 bases from J, the junction contained 7 bases not matched to a gene. Looked up from germline, CDR1 is MNHEY and CDR2 is SMNVEV (reference sequence). CDR3 length: 14 residues. As DNA, the CDR3 is TGTGCCAGCAGTTCGGGACAGTCCGATTATGGCTACACCTTC. Its protein product is CASSSGQSDYGYTF.

The rearrangement uses TRBV18 and TRBJ2-7; 7 positions agree with TRBD2. Germline loops: CDR1 KGHSH, CDR2 LQKENI. The CDR3 runs 12 residues. J gave up 6 bases and V 1 base, and 0 bases lay outside the gene matches. CDR3: CASSPRGGEQYF. The CDR3 DNA is TGTGCCAGCTCACCACGGGGGGGCGAGCAGTACTTC.

The CDR3 spells CAISESAGKANYGYTF. In DNA, the CDR3 is TGTGCCATCAGTGAGTCGGCAGGGAAAGCTAACTATGGCTACACCTTC. The chain has TRBV10-3 and TRBJ1-2, with D perhaps TRBD1 (5 bases). The CDR3 contains 16 residues. Germline V lookup: CDR1 ENHRY, CDR2 SYGVKD. V was trimmed by 0 bases and J by 0 bases, leaving 11 bases between them.

The J gene is TRBJ2-7, the V gene TRBV12-3 or TRBV12-4; TRBD1 might be the D (6 bases). The V gene lost 6 bases and the J gene lost 1 base, with 10 bases spanning the gap. The CDR3 length is 13 residues. The CDR3 DNA follows: TGTGCCAGCAGCATGACAGGATCCTACGAGCAGTACTTC. This encodes CASSMTGSYEQYF.

V and J are TRBV12-5 and TRBJ2-7; a possible D gene is TRBD2 (5 bases). Trimming removed 3 bases from V and 6 bases from J, with 9 bases in between. This CDR3 region has 12 residues. Germline CDR1 is LGHNT and CDR2 is FRNRAP. CDR3 sequence reads: CASGLGSLEQYF. In DNA form, the CDR3 reads TGTGCTAGTGGTTTAGGGAGTCTCGAGCAGTACTTC.

The gene calls are TRBV28 and TRBJ1-2, with D perhaps matching TRBD1 (6 bases). The CDR3 is made up of 14 amino acids. Trimming removed 2 bases from V and 4 bases from J, with 11 bases in between. CDR1 and CDR2 from the germline V gene are MDHEN and SYDVKM. This chain's CDR3 is CASSLITGIYGYTF. CDR3 DNA: TGTGCCAGCAGTTTAATAACAGGGATCTATGGCTACACCTTC.

The V and J genes are TRBV9 and TRBJ2-1; D may be TRBD1 (6 bases). The CDR3 extends over 15 amino acids. Deletions cut 0 bases from V and 3 bases from J, with 10 bases between. Germline V CDR1 and CDR2: SGDLS, YYNGEE. The DNA for the CDR3 is TGTGCCAGCAGCGTAGACAGGGTGGACTACAATGAGCAGTTCTTC. Residues: CASSVDRVDYNEQFF.

The rearrangement links TRBV11-3 to TRBJ2-3; 10 bases are shared with TRBD2. V was clipped by 5 bases and J by 6 bases; unmatched bases: 11. CDR1 SGHNT and CDR2 YENEEA come from the germline V gene. This CDR3 is built from 16 residues. CDR3 sequence (DNA): TGTGCCAGCAGCCCGGGAGGGAGCGGGGGGGCCGATACGCAGTATTTT. It is translated as CASSPGGSGGADTQYF.

J is TRBJ1-1 and V is TRBV19, with D perhaps TRBD1 (5 bases). CDR3 length: 15 amino acids. Trimming removed 7 bases from V and 0 bases from J, with 15 bases in between. Germline CDR1 and CDR2: LNHDA and SQIVND (reference sequence). The DNA for the CDR3 is TGTGCCAGTAAAACCCTAGACAGCGTGAACACTGAAGCTTTCTTT. Amino acid sequence: CASKTLDSVNTEAFF.

The chain is built from TRBV5-1 and TRBJ2-5; TRBD2 agrees at 14 bases. This CDR3 is built from 17 residues. V dropped 3 bases and J dropped 5; count of bases not matched to a gene: 9. Germline CDR1 is SGHRS and CDR2 is YFSETQ. Here the CDR3 DNA reads TGCGCCAGCAGCTGGGGACTAGCGGGGGCGGTGTTGGAGACCCAGTACTTC. Its translation: CASSWGLAGAVLETQYF. Filled out from reference TRBV5-1 and TRBJ2-5, the complete variable domain reads KAGVTQTPRYLIKTRGQQVTLSCSPISGHRSVSWYQQTPGQGLQFLFEYFSETQRNKGNFPGRFSGRQFSNSRSEMNVSTLELGDSALYLCASSWGLAGAVLETQYFGPGTRLLVL.

This clone appeared a single time. The V call is TRBV4-3, the J call TRBJ1-2, with 8 bases lining up with TRBD1. The CDR3 spans 13 residues. Unmatched junction bases numbered 3, after V lost 1 base and J lost 8 bases. Germline CDR1 reads LGHNA; CDR2 reads YSLEER. The CDR3: CASSQAGGGGYTF. The CDR3 coding sequence is TGCGCCAGCAGCCAAGCAGGGGGCGGCGGCTACACCTTC.

V usage is TRBV4-3 and J usage is TRBJ2-3; 8 positions agree with TRBD2. Looked up from germline, CDR1 is LGHNA and CDR2 is YSLEER. The CDR3 runs to 17 residues. V trimming: 1 base; J trimming: 1 base; junction bases outside the gene matches: 7. This CDR3 reads CASSQGPAGGGTDTQYF. As DNA, the CDR3 is TGCGCCAGCAGCCAAGGACCCGCGGGGGGTGGCACAGATACGCAGTATTTT.

This clone turned up a few times. This chain joins TRBV9 and TRBJ1-4, with D maybe TRBD1 (6 bases). The CDR3 has 15 amino acids. V lost 1 base, J lost 7 bases, and 14 bases lay in between. Per the germline V gene, CDR1 is SGDLS and CDR2 is YYNGEE. CDR3 coding DNA: TGTGCCAGCAGCGTACAGGGGACAACGGGTGAAAAACTGTTTTTT. Protein: CASSVQGTTGEKLFF.

The chain joins TRBV27 to TRBJ2-7; D is perhaps TRBD2 (6 bases). Trimming removed 3 bases at V and 2 bases at J, with 11 bases between. The germline V gene encodes CDR1 MNHEY and CDR2 SMNVEV (reference sequence). CDR3 length equals 14 residues. As DNA, the CDR3 is TGTGCCAGCAGTTTTTCGGGGACTCCCTACGAGCAGTACGTC. Amino acids: CASSFSGTPYEQYV.

The chain combines TRBV4-2 with TRBJ2-2; D is perhaps TRBD1 (6 bases). The V and J ends lost 0 bases and 0 bases respectively, with 14 bases between them. CDR1 LGHNA and CDR2 YNFKEQ come from the germline V gene. CDR3 size: 18 residues. CDR3 protein: CASSQDVQGSANTGELFF. The DNA for the CDR3 is TGTGCCAGCAGCCAAGATGTACAGGGCAGCGCGAACACCGGGGAGCTGTTTTTT.

The chain has TRBV25-1 and TRBJ1-2; 7 bases line up with TRBD1. With V trimmed by 4 bases and J by 5 bases, 10 bases remained unmatched. Germline V lookup: CDR1 MGHDK, CDR2 SYGVNS. The CDR3 runs 15 residues. The CDR3 reads CASSVFTGVGYGYTF. The CDR3 bases are TGTGCCAGCAGTGTTTTTACAGGGGTGGGATATGGCTACACCTTC.

The rearrangement joins TRBV5-4 to TRBJ1-6; TRBD1 matches 7 bases. This CDR3 is 15 amino acids long. V trimming: 6 bases; J trimming: 0 bases; junction bases outside the gene matches: 3. CDR1 is SGHNT, CDR2 YYREEE, per germline (reference sequence). The CDR3 DNA follows: TGTGCCAGCAAGGGACAGAGCTCCTATAATTCACCCCTCCACTTT. This sequence encodes CASKGQSSYNSPLHF.

The V and J genes are TRBV7-2 and TRBJ1-4; perhaps TRBD1 as D (6 bases). The V and J ends lost 5 bases and 1 base respectively, with 11 bases between them. Germline V gene data show CDR1 as SGHTA and CDR2 as FQGNSA. This CDR3 spans 15 amino acids. CDR3 coding DNA: TGTGCCAGCAGCAGCACAGGGCGAACTAATGAAAAACTGTTTTTT. This gives the protein CASSSTGRTNEKLFF.

This chain connects TRBV7-8 to TRBJ1-4; TRBD1 matches 9 bases. There are 16 residues in the CDR3. V was pared by 5 bases and J by 6 bases, with 10 bases of the junction left unmatched. The germline CDR1 and CDR2 sequences are SGHVS and FQNEAQ. This chain's CDR3 is CASSPGQGLWDEKLFF. The DNA of the CDR3 is TGTGCCAGCAGCCCGGGACAGGGCTTATGGGATGAAAAACTGTTTTTT.